Each of the 23 T cell receptor beta chains below was sequenced from the same sample in a study of cytomegalovirus exposure and HLA in healthy donors. The PCR contained 60 Vbeta and 13 Jbeta primers. Measured with immunoSEQ multiplex PCR; TCRdb has only the in-frame clones, and not every one. Seen in this sample are 25,000 to 30,000 clones; the ten most common clones hold roughly 0.7%. The material sequenced was PBMCs. These receptors were collected from a man between 25 and 39 years old in good health and CMV-seronegative.

J is TRBJ2-2 and V is TRBV6-4, with 15 bases aligning to TRBD2. The V gene end was trimmed by 6 bases and the J gene end by 8 bases; junction bases not matched to a gene: 7. CDR1 is MRHNA and CDR2 is SNTAGT in the germline V gene. This CDR3 spans 16 amino acids. CDR3 residues: CASRGLAGGPYGELFF. The DNA for the CDR3 is TGTGCCAGCAGAGGACTAGCGGGGGGGCCTTATGGGGAGCTGTTTTTT.

The chain carries TRBV6-5 and TRBJ2-5; 7 positions match TRBD1. Germline-derived CDR1 and CDR2 are MNHEY and SVGAGI. J lost 4 bases, V lost 0 bases, and 8 bases had no gene match. The CDR3 totals 16 residues. The CDR3 bases are TGTGCCAGCAGTTACTCGATAGGGGCAGGGGGAGAGACCCAGTACTTC. This codes for CASSYSIGAGGETQYF.

This sequence joins TRBV27 and TRBJ2-7, with a weak D call TRBD2 (7 bases). Trimming took off 6 bases at V and 6 bases at J, with 15 bases between the two ends. This CDR3 spans 13 amino acids. The germline V gene encodes CDR1 MNHEY and CDR2 SMNVEV (reference sequence). For the CDR3, the DNA is TGTGCCAGCAGCCCGACTCGGGGGGCCGAGCAGTACTTC. This sequence encodes CASSPTRGAEQYF.

The V gene is TRBV18, the J gene TRBJ1-1; 7 positions match TRBD1. Germline CDR1 and CDR2: KGHSH and LQKENI. V was pared by 3 bases and J by 1 base, with 5 bases of the junction left unmatched. CDR3 length: 15 residues. CDR3 amino acids: CASSPFGQANTEAFF. The DNA of the CDR3 is TGTGCCAGCTCACCGTTCGGACAGGCGAACACTGAAGCTTTCTTT.

The V gene is TRBV11-1, the J gene TRBJ2-1; TRBD2 matches at 8 bases. Germline CDR1 SGHAT, CDR2 FQDESV (reference sequence). There are 15 residues in the CDR3. The V gene end was trimmed by 5 bases and the J gene end by 8 bases; junction bases not matched to a gene: 11. The CDR3 spells CASSPSGTRLDEQFF. CDR3 nucleotides: TGTGCCAGCAGCCCGTCCGGGACTAGGTTAGATGAGCAGTTCTTC. The full variable domain, its missing parts supplied by reference TRBV11-1 and TRBJ2-1, is EAEVAQSPRYKITEKSQAVAFWCDPISGHATLYWYRQILGQGPELLVQFQDESVVDDSQLPKDRFSAERLKGVDSTLKIQPAELGDSAMYLCASSPSGTRLDEQFFGPGTRLTVL.

The chain uses TRBV10-3 and TRBJ2-7; 9 nucleotides line up with TRBD1. After removal of 7 bases from V and 0 bases from J, the junction contained 4 bases not matched to a gene. Germline V gene lookup returns CDR1 ENHRY and CDR2 SYGVKD. CDR3 size: 14 residues. For the CDR3, the DNA is TGTGCCATCAACGGACAGGGGACCTCCTACGAGCAGTACTTC. Amino acids: CAINGQGTSYEQYF.

This chain uses TRBV7-9 with TRBJ2-7; the match to TRBD1 covers 9 bases. Trimming took 1 base from V and 1 from J; bases not matched to a gene: 2. The CDR3 runs to 15 residues. Germline CDR1 reads SEHNR; CDR2 reads FQNEAQ (reference sequence). The CDR3 spells CASSLEQGASYEQYF. DNA of the CDR3: TGTGCCAGCAGCTTAGAACAGGGGGCATCCTACGAGCAGTACTTC.

About this clone itself: The sample holds other DNA sequences that translate to the same CDR3. CDR3 nucleotides: TGTGCCAGCAGCCAAGGTTTGGCAGGGGCCAACTATGGCTACACCTTC. It translates to CASSQGLAGANYGYTF. The J gene is TRBJ1-2, the V gene TRBV14, with D perhaps TRBD1 (6 bases). The CDR3 runs 16 residues. Germline CDR1 SGHDN, CDR2 FVKESK. V was clipped by 1 base and J by 2 bases, with 14 bases between them.

V usage is TRBV30 and J usage is TRBJ1-1, with D perhaps TRBD1 (5 bases). V gave up 6 bases and J gave up 4 bases, with 12 bases separating them. Per germline, CDR1 GTSNPN and CDR2 SVGIG (reference sequence). This CDR3 is 12 amino acids long. The CDR3 protein is CACLGGSTEAFF. The CDR3 region has the DNA TGTGCCTGTCTGGGGGGGAGCACTGAAGCTTTCTTT. The full variable domain, with the rest looked up from reference TRBV30 and TRBJ1-1, is SQTIHQWPATLVQPVGSPLSLECTVEGTSNPNLYWYRQAAGRGLQLLFYSVGIGQISSEVPQNLSASRPQDRQFILSSKKLLLSDSGFYLCACLGGSTEAFFGQGTRLTVV.

The chain links TRBV4-2 to TRBJ2-7, with TRBD2 matching 9 bases. There are 15 residues in the CDR3. The germline gives CDR1 LGHNA, CDR2 YNFKEQ. With 2 bases clipped from V and 2 bases from J, the junction kept 4 bases outside the gene matches. The CDR3 coding sequence is TGTGCCAGCAGCCAAATCGCGGGAGGGCCCTACGAGCAGTACTTC. Its translation is CASSQIAGGPYEQYF.

CDR3 in DNA: TGTGCCAGCAGCCCGAGGTTTACGGCAGGGAATGAAAAACTGTTTTTT. Translated, it gives CASSPRFTAGNEKLFF. The V and J genes are TRBV4-2 and TRBJ1-4; TRBD1 might be the D (5 bases). V dropped 4 bases and J dropped 5 bases, with 17 bases sitting between them. Germline V lookup: CDR1 LGHNA, CDR2 YNFKEQ. This CDR3 contains 16 residues.

The genes are TRBV9 and TRBJ2-5; TRBD2 agrees at 12 bases. This CDR3 is built from 16 residues. Germline V gene data show CDR1 as SGDLS and CDR2 as YYNGEE. After removal of 0 bases from V and 5 bases from J, the junction contained 5 bases not matched to a gene. The CDR3 bases are TGTGCCAGCAGCGTAGCTACGACTAGCGGGAGTGAGACCCAGTACTTC. Translated: CASSVATTSGSETQYF.

The chain is built from TRBV29-1 and TRBJ2-5, with 7 bases that match TRBD2. The germline V gene encodes CDR1 SQVTM and CDR2 ANQGSEA. This CDR3 has 13 amino acids. The V and J ends lost 6 bases and 4 bases, in that order; junction bases with no gene match: 8. The CDR3 is CSVVLAWGETQYF. CDR3 sequence (DNA): TGCAGCGTAGTACTAGCGTGGGGAGAGACCCAGTACTTC.

V and J are TRBV4-1 and TRBJ2-6; D is perhaps TRBD1 (5 bases). Trimming stripped 2 bases from V and 0 bases from J, with 11 bases between. The CDR3 contains 17 residues. The V gene's germline CDR1 is MGHRA and CDR2 YSYEKL. The chain's CDR3 is CASSQSRDSSGANVLTF. The CDR3 DNA reads TGCGCCAGCAGCCAATCACGCGACAGCTCTGGGGCCAACGTCCTGACTTTC.

The rearrangement links TRBV5-5 to TRBJ2-1, with no clear D. V was pared by 4 bases and J by 13 bases, with 15 bases between. CDR3 size: 12 residues. Germline V gene sequence: CDR1 SGHKS, CDR2 YYEKEE (reference sequence). Written as DNA, the CDR3 is TGTGCCAGCAGCACCGACTCCCAAAGCCAGTTCTTC. This gives the protein CASSTDSQSQFF.

The chain uses TRBV5-1 and TRBJ2-3, with a possible D match to TRBD1 (5 bases). The CDR3 is made up of 15 amino acids. Germline V gene data show CDR1 as SGHRS and CDR2 as YFSETQ. The V gene lost 0 bases and the J gene lost 3 bases, with 11 bases spanning the gap. CDR3 residues: CASSLGQSTTDTQYF. The CDR3 DNA follows: TGCGCCAGCAGCTTGGGACAGTCTACGACAGATACGCAGTATTTT. Looking up the rest from reference TRBV5-1 and TRBJ2-3 gives the full variable domain: KAGVTQTPRYLIKTRGQQVTLSCSPISGHRSVSWYQQTPGQGLQFLFEYFSETQRNKGNFPGRFSGRQFSNSRSEMNVSTLELGDSALYLCASSLGQSTTDTQYFGPGTRLTVL.

The V call is TRBV11-2, the J call TRBJ1-2, with 10 bases fitting TRBD1. There are 13 residues in the CDR3. Germline assignment: CDR1 SGHAT and CDR2 FQNNGV. After removal of 6 bases from V and 10 bases from J, the junction contained 8 bases not matched to a gene. This CDR3 is CASSIDRGRDYTF. As DNA, the CDR3 is TGTGCCAGCAGTATAGACAGGGGGCGCGACTACACCTTC.

The rearrangement links TRBV28 to TRBJ2-4; 7 nucleotides match TRBD1. This CDR3 has 11 amino acids. V lost 7 bases to trimming and J lost 13 bases; unmatched junction nucleotides: 7. Germline-derived CDR1 and CDR2 are MDHEN and SYDVKM. This chain's CDR3 is CASIRTGQQYF. DNA for the CDR3: TGTGCCAGCATCCGGACAGGACAGCAGTACTTC.

This rearrangement joins TRBV7-2 to TRBJ1-6; D remains unclear. Per germline, CDR1 SGHTA and CDR2 FQGNSA. V lost 5 bases and J 6 bases, leaving 11 bases between the germline ends. The CDR3 is 14 residues long. The CDR3 loop reads CASSLVAVNSPLHF. In DNA, the CDR3 is TGTGCCAGCAGCCTCGTGGCAGTTAATTCACCCCTCCACTTT.

The V gene is TRBV15, the J gene TRBJ2-5, with 10 bases matching TRBD1. This CDR3 region has 15 residues. CDR1 and CDR2 from the germline V gene are LNHNV and YYDKDF (reference sequence). With 5 bases clipped from V and 2 bases from J, the junction kept 5 bases outside the gene matches. The CDR3 DNA reads TGTGCCACCAGCCCCCGGACAGGGGGGCAAGAGACCCAGTACTTC. It yields the protein CATSPRTGGQETQYF.

The chain joins TRBV19 to TRBJ2-5; D call uncertain. The CDR3 has 12 amino acids. CDR1 is LNHDA, CDR2 SQIVND, per germline (reference sequence). The germline V and J ends were trimmed by 6 bases and 3 bases, with 8 bases remaining between them. The CDR3 DNA reads TGTGCCAGTAGCCACCGGGAAGAGACCCAGTACTTC. Protein: CASSHREETQYF.

The chain uses TRBV27 and TRBJ2-6; 9 bases agree with TRBD1. The V segment lost 6 bases and the J segment 1 base; nucleotides outside the gene matches: 4. Germline V gene sequence: CDR1 MNHEY, CDR2 SMNVEV (reference sequence). This CDR3 has 16 residues. The CDR3 sequence is CASRQGAGSGANVLTF. The CDR3 DNA sequence: TGTGCCAGCAGACAGGGGGCTGGGTCTGGGGCCAACGTCCTGACTTTC. Using reference TRBV27 and TRBJ2-6 for the parts outside the CDR3, the full variable domain is EAQVTQNPRYLITVTGKKLTVTCSQNMNHEYMSWYRQDPGLGLRQIYYSMNVEVTDKGDVPEGYKVSRKEKRNFPLILESPSPNQTSLYFCASRQGAGSGANVLTFGAGSRLTVL.

This chain connects TRBV30 to TRBJ1-5, with TRBD1 matching 7 bases. Germline V gene sequence: CDR1 GTSNPN, CDR2 SVGIG (reference sequence). The CDR3 length is 13 residues. The trim removed 3 bases at V and 5 bases at J, leaving 4 bases unmatched. The CDR3 region is CAWSHRGDQPQHF. CDR3 sequence (DNA): TGTGCCTGGAGCCACAGGGGAGATCAGCCCCAGCATTTT.